This T cell receptor (beta chain) was profiled in a study of early T cells in non-severe SARS-CoV-2 infection. The ends were cut back, 4 bases at V and 0 bases at J, with 10 bases in the middle. The CDR3 length is 14 residues. CDR1 and CDR2 (germline): SGHDT, YYEEEE. This clonotype has a handful of counts. TCRdb ran MiXCR on the 5' RACE reads and lists one entry per CDR3 protein. This sample has around 78,000 distinct CDR3 sequences, with 9.5% to 13% found just once. The gene calls are TRBV5-6 and TRBJ2-5; D perhaps matches TRBD1 (5 bases). This clonotype was obtained from an adult who was a healthcare worker with PCR-confirmed SARS-CoV-2 infection or an uninfected control (not recorded which). The input for sequencing was whole blood, taken at baseline. Here the CDR3 reads CASSQTGDQETQYF. CDR3 in DNA: TGTGCCAGCAGCCAAACAGGTGACCAAGAGACCCAGTACTTC.